Listed here are 12 T cell receptor beta chains from one sample, sequenced in a study of T-cell memory formation after mild COVID-19. TCRdb reprocessed the 5' RACE reads with MiXCR, giving one entry per CDR3 protein. The table lists tens of thousands of distinct CDR3 sequences, approximately 7.4% of them singletons, with roughly 14% in the top ten. Material for sequencing was PBMCs or a T cell subset sorted from them (not recorded which). The receptors come from an adult woman who had mild COVID-19 (a few samples of this study predate the infection). Cell type and time point are not known.

The sample holds a few counts of this clonotype. This sequence joins TRBV20-1 and TRBJ1-5; D ambiguous. Germline values: CDR1 DFQATT, CDR2 SNEGSKA (reference sequence). The V and J ends lost 1 base and 5 bases respectively, with 12 bases between them. The CDR3 loop spans 14 amino acids. The DNA for the CDR3 is TGCAGTGCTAGAGTTGGAGGGTGGGATCAGCCCCAGCATTTT. This codes for CSARVGGWDQPQHF.

This clonotype was recorded many times. The genes are TRBV3-1 and TRBJ2-1; D is possibly TRBD2 (6 bases). The CDR3 length is 13 residues. The V end was cut by 4 bases, the J end by 3 bases, with 7 bases between. Germline V lookup: CDR1 LGHDT, CDR2 YNNKEL (reference sequence). The CDR3 nucleotides read TGTGCCAGCAGCCGGGGACTCTACAATGAGCAGTTCTTC. Protein: CASSRGLYNEQFF.

This clonotype was seen ten or more times. The chain employs TRBV6-5 and TRBJ2-3, with a weak D call TRBD1 (6 bases). Germline V lookup: CDR1 MNHEY, CDR2 SVGAGI. The CDR3 extends over 15 amino acids. Trimming took 0 bases from V and 4 from J, leaving 11 bases between them. CDR3 coding DNA: TGTGCCAGCAGTTACTCGATACAGGGATCAGATACGCAGTATTTT. It translates to CASSYSIQGSDTQYF.

This clonotype was detected many times. In DNA form, the CDR3 reads TGTGCCAGCAGCTTAGACAGGGGCGGGCACTATGGCTACACCTTC. Amino acid sequence: CASSLDRGGHYGYTF. The gene calls are TRBV7-3 and TRBJ1-2; 8 nucleotides align to TRBD1. The CDR3 is 15 amino acids. Germline lookup yields CDR1 SGHTA and CDR2 FQGTGA. J gave up 3 bases and V 2 bases, and 5 bases lay outside the gene matches.

In its sample, this clonotype was seen many times. This rearrangement joins TRBV24-1 to TRBJ2-1; D uncertain. V lost 5 bases and J 3 bases, leaving 4 bases between the germline ends. CDR1 KGHDR and CDR2 SFDVKD come from the germline V gene. The CDR3 runs 12 residues. CDR3 region: CATSAVYNEQFF. Here the CDR3 DNA reads TGTGCCACCAGTGCAGTCTACAATGAGCAGTTCTTC.

This clonotype was counted at least ten times. This chain uses TRBV20-1 with TRBJ2-7; TRBD1 or TRBD2 may be the D gene (6 bases each). Germline-derived CDR1 and CDR2 are DFQATT and SNEGSKA (reference sequence). The V and J ends lost 0 bases and 2 bases respectively, with 14 bases between them. CDR3 length: 15 amino acids. CDR3 in DNA: TGCAGTGCTAGAGATTTTACGGGGGCCACCTACGAGCAGTACTTC. Protein: CSARDFTGATYEQYF.

Ten or more counts support this clonotype. This sequence joins TRBV6-6 and TRBJ1-2; the D is unclear. Germline V gene data show CDR1 as MNHNY and CDR2 as SVGAGI (reference sequence). The germline V and J ends were trimmed by 6 bases and 8 bases, with 13 bases remaining between them. This CDR3 region has 12 residues. The CDR3 loop is CASSTRSGGYTF. In DNA form, the CDR3 reads TGTGCCAGCAGCACACGGAGCGGGGGCTACACCTTC.

This clonotype was observed at least ten times. The gene calls are TRBV20-1 and TRBJ1-5, with TRBD1 as a possible D gene (6 bases). V was trimmed by 0 bases and J by 5 bases, leaving 14 bases between them. Germline V gene data show CDR1 as DFQATT and CDR2 as SNEGSKA (reference sequence). The CDR3 sequence is 15 residues long. DNA for the CDR3: TGCAGTGCTAGAGATCAGGGGAGACCCGATCAGCCCCAGCATTTT. Residues: CSARDQGRPDQPQHF.

In this sample, this clonotype turned up many times. The chain joins TRBV7-3 to TRBJ2-1; D is unresolved. Trimming stripped 4 bases from V and 0 bases from J, with 10 bases between. Germline V lookup: CDR1 SGHTA, CDR2 FQGTGA. The CDR3 is 15 residues long. CDR3 loop: CASSSFSSSYNEQFF. The DNA for the CDR3 is TGTGCCAGCAGCTCTTTCAGTAGCTCCTACAATGAGCAGTTCTTC.

Many counts were recorded for this clonotype. The J gene is TRBJ1-4, the V gene TRBV4-1; D not certain. Germline loops: CDR1 MGHRA, CDR2 YSYEKL. This CDR3 comprises 15 residues. Between the trimmed V and J ends, which lost 3 bases and 3 bases, there was a span of 11 bases. This CDR3 is CASSQGPVSNEKLFF. The CDR3 DNA reads TGCGCCAGCAGCCAGGGCCCCGTATCTAATGAAAAACTGTTTTTT.

This clonotype was seen repeatedly, ten times or more. This rearrangement joins TRBV12-3 or TRBV12-4 to TRBJ1-2; 7 nucleotides agree with TRBD1. V dropped 3 bases and J dropped 4; count of bases not matched to a gene: 2. The CDR3 spans 13 residues. The chain's CDR3 is CASSFSGGYGYTF. The CDR3 nucleotides read TGTGCCAGCAGTTTTTCAGGGGGCTATGGCTACACCTTC.

This clonotype was counted at least ten times. This chain links TRBV7-3 with TRBJ2-3; the D gene is possibly TRBD2 (6 bases). The V end was cut by 5 bases, the J end by 0 bases, with 18 bases between. This CDR3 is built from 17 residues. Germline loops: CDR1 SGHTA, CDR2 FQGTGA. CDR3 in amino acids: CASSGGTSDLSTDTQYF. The DNA of the CDR3 is TGTGCCAGCAGCGGAGGGACTTCCGACCTTAGCACAGATACGCAGTATTTT.